The T cell receptor (beta chain) under discussion was sequenced for a study of monozygotic twins with inflammatory bowel disease (dated by TCRdb to the late 2010s). For the wider study: The full study comprised 28 monozygotic twin pairs: nine German pairs (four IBD-concordant, five IBD-discordant) and 19 IBD-discordant Danish pairs. Within discordant pairs, disease-associated traits were sought mainly by comparing IBD patients with their genetically identical healthy co-twins. Each individual had, on average, about 151 000 unique TCRalpha sequences and 181 000 unique TCRbeta sequences available for analysis.

Libraries were made using 5' RACE. For each TCR library, approximately 3.5 ug of total RNA was used. For each sample, cDNA synthesis was carried out in eight separate reactions using SMARTScribe reverse transcriptase. During cDNA synthesis, unique molecular identifiers containing a 6-nucleotide sample barcode were introduced by template switching. TCRalpha and TCRbeta cDNA was amplified in two nested PCRs of 16 and 9 cycles, and bead purification was carried out after each PCR. Before amplification, the cDNA was treated with uracil DNA-glycosylase and purified using the QIAquick PCR purification kit. The second PCR was the step at which Illumina TruSeq-compatible adapters and sample-specific barcodes were added. TapeStation and Qubit were used to check library quality and concentration, and around 4.7 ng of each library was pooled. Sequencing of the pooled libraries was done on an Illumina HiSeq2500 single-index Rapid Run using custom sequencing primers and 2 x 100 bp reads. As for the authors' bioinformatics: MiGEC version 1.2.6 was used for UMI-based consensus assembly to correct PCR and sequencing errors. MiXCR version 2.1.1 was used to carry out V(D)J alignment, clonotype assembly and CDR3 extraction. To normalise gene usage, clonotype sharing and MAIT/NKT TCR abundance, the top 1000, 10 000 and 20 000 clonotypes in each sample were analysed. After downsampling to 27 000 UMIs, diversity was calculated as the inverse Simpson index using the vegan R package. Paired Mann-Whitney U tests were applied to discordant twin pairs, and Benjamini-Hochberg correction was used for multiple testing. Each entry corresponds to one CDR3 protein sequence from reads that TCRdb reprocessed, and DNA is not given. Clone size and V and J calls follow TCRdb, not the original study. This sample's table has entries for about 300,000 distinct CDR3 sequences. The ten largest make up roughly 5.2% of the sample.

From each donor, a roughly 2.3 ml peripheral blood sample was collected into PAXgene tubes and stored at -80 degrees C. Without any T cell sorting, total RNA was extracted from whole blood using the PAXgene blood miRNA kit on an automated QIAcube. Peripheral blood from monozygotic twin pairs, either concordant or discordant for inflammatory bowel disease, underwent deep TCRalpha and TCRbeta repertoire profiling that used unique molecular barcoding. Smoking habits were recorded for all twin pairs, and each individual was classified as a current, former or never smoker. The paper's findings and limits, for the study overall: TCRbeta repertoire diversity, by inverse Simpson index, was decreased in IBD patients compared with their healthy co-twins. The results gave no support for a single strong signal or clonotype linked to IBD. Different T cell subtypes could not be distinguished in the analysis. Repertoire similarity did not differ between concordant and discordant twins, possibly due to limited statistical power. Background noise and inter-individual variability may have been introduced into the repertoires by the differing immunosuppressive treatments among patients. IBD patients shared fewer clonotypes with other individuals than healthy twins did, most markedly in patients showing signs of disease activity.

Worth noting for this clonotype: It has no known antigen specificity.

Its CDR3 holds 13 amino acids, cysteine through phenylalanine. A DNA sequence was not provided. The CDR1 and CDR2 encoded by the germline V gene are KGHSH and LQKENI. The rearranged chain carries TRBV18 and TRBJ2-5. The TCR sequence derives from a human donor with ulcerative colitis or Crohn's disease, or a healthy co-twin of an affected twin (not recorded which). The specimen sequenced was blood. CDR3 sequence: CASSRNSQETQYF.